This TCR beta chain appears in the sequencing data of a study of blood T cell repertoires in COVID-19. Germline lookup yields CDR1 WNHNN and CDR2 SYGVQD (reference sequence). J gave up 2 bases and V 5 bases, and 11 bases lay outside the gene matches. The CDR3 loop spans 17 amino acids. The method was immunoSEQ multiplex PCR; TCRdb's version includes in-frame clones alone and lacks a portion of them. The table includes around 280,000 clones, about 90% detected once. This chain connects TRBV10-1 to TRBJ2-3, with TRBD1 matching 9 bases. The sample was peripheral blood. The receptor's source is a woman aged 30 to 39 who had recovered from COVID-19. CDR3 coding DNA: TGCGCCAGCAGTAGGACTCCCAGGACAGGGGCCACAGATACGCAGTATTTT. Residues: CASSRTPRTGATDTQYF.